Presented here are 27 T cell receptor beta chains from one specimen sequenced in a study of naive and memory T cell subsets. The beta constant-region primer was an equimolar mix of two oligonucleotides covering TRBC1 and TRBC2. The ligated cDNA underwent four PCR rounds using SP2 and nested alpha and beta constant-region primers. TCRdb called the UMI-ligation and nested PCR reads again in MiXCR, with one record for every CDR3 protein. This repertoire shows about 8,000 distinct CDR3 sequences, less than 35% found once; its top ten account for approximately 63%. Sequencing was carried out using CD8+ TEMRA cells from blood. As for subset: effector memory re-expressing CD45RA, CD45RA+ CD27-. These receptors all stem from a human donor in good health.

J is TRBJ2-7 and V is TRBV7-2; D call uncertain. Germline CDR1 reads SGHTA; CDR2 reads FQGNSA. With 2 bases removed from V and 6 bases from J, the gap between germline ends came to 5 bases. CDR3 length equals 11 residues. The CDR3 nucleotides read TGTGCCAGCAGCTTATGGGGCGAGCAGTACTTC. This sequence encodes CASSLWGEQYF. Full variable domain (remainder filled in from reference TRBV7-2 and TRBJ2-7): GAGVSQSPSNKVTEKGKDVELRCDPISGHTALYWYRQSLGQGLEFLIYFQGNSAPDKSGLPSDRFSAERTGGSVSTLTIQRTQQEDSAVYLCASSLWGEQYFGPGTRLTVT.

CDR3 sequence: CASSVRVDQPQHF. In DNA, the CDR3 is TGTGCCAGCAGCGTGCGGGTTGATCAGCCCCAGCATTTT. The gene calls are TRBV9 and TRBJ1-5; unclear D gene. The V gene's germline CDR1 is SGDLS and CDR2 YYNGEE. The ends were cut back, 2 bases at V and 5 bases at J, with 8 bases in the middle. The CDR3 is 13 residues long.

In this sample, this clonotype turned up a few times. The chain is built from TRBV13 and TRBJ2-7; 9 bases fit TRBD1. With V trimmed by 5 bases and J by 3 bases, 17 bases remained unmatched. Germline V CDR1 and CDR2: PRHDT, FYEKMQ (reference sequence). CDR3 length equals 18 residues. The CDR3: CASSISGTGPPSDYEQYF. The CDR3 nucleotides are TGTGCCAGCAGCATTTCCGGGACAGGGCCTCCGAGCGACTACGAGCAGTACTTC.

The table lists this clonotype with a few counts. The V and J genes are TRBV6-5 and TRBJ2-2; D might be TRBD1 or TRBD2, each matching 5 bases. Trimming removed 2 bases at V and 0 bases at J, with 13 bases between. Germline V gene lookup returns CDR1 MNHEY and CDR2 SVGAGI. CDR3 size: 17 residues. CDR3: CASSYPRDGTNTGELFF. CDR3 coding DNA: TGTGCCAGCAGTTACCCCCGGGACGGAACGAACACCGGGGAGCTGTTTTTT.

The chain uses TRBV10-3 and TRBJ1-1; D not resolved. V dropped 4 bases and J dropped 1 base, with 10 bases sitting between them. CDR3 length equals 14 residues. Germline V gives CDR1 ENHRY, CDR2 SYGVKD. The CDR3 here is CAISGVAQNTEAFF. Here the CDR3 DNA reads TGTGCCATCAGTGGAGTCGCACAGAACACTGAAGCTTTCTTT.

This clonotype turned up a few times. J is TRBJ1-4 and V is TRBV12-3 or TRBV12-4; D gene uncertain. CDR3 length: 12 residues. With 5 bases removed from V and 4 bases from J, the gap between germline ends came to 5 bases. The CDR3: CASSLRNEKLFF. CDR3 sequence (DNA): TGTGCCAGCAGTCTCCGTAATGAAAAACTGTTTTTT.

This clonotype was counted at least ten times. This chain joins TRBV12-3 or TRBV12-4 and TRBJ2-7; 9 bases are a match to TRBD2. With V trimmed by 3 bases and J by 7 bases, 7 bases remained unmatched. The CDR3 loop spans 14 amino acids. Here the CDR3 DNA reads TGTGCCAGCAGTTTTAGCGGGAGCTTGGGGGAGCAGTACTTC. This sequence encodes CASSFSGSLGEQYF.

This clonotype was observed a few times. The chain links TRBV7-9 to TRBJ2-7; 9 bases align to TRBD1. The CDR3 sequence is 15 residues long. Trimming at V came to 5 bases and at J to 0 bases, leaving 5 bases not matched to a gene. CDR1 is SEHNR and CDR2 is FQNEAQ in the germline V gene (reference sequence). The CDR3, as DNA: TGTGCCAGCAGCCCCCGGGACAGGGCCTCCTACGAGCAGTACTTC. Amino acids: CASSPRDRASYEQYF.

The sample holds a few counts of this clonotype. J is TRBJ2-4 and V is TRBV23-1; 8 nucleotides agree with TRBD1. TRBV23-1 is an ORF, and what it does is uncertain. The junction had 14 bases not matched to a gene; V was cut back by 3 bases and J by 1 base. This CDR3 has 19 amino acids. The DNA of the CDR3 is TGCGCCAGCAGTCACAGGACAGGGTTTTTGGTTCCGGCCAAAAACATTCAGTACTTC. Its protein product is CASSHRTGFLVPAKNIQYF.

This chain joins TRBV19 and TRBJ1-2; D is ambiguous. V was clipped by 7 bases and J by 8 bases, with 8 bases between them. Germline CDR1 LNHDA, CDR2 SQIVND (reference sequence). The CDR3 runs to 10 residues. Here the CDR3 DNA reads TGTGCCAGTAAGCAGCGAGGCTACACCTTC. The encoded protein is CASKQRGYTF.

This chain uses TRBV20-1 with TRBJ2-7; D is perhaps TRBD1 or TRBD2 (5 bases each). Germline V gene sequence: CDR1 DFQATT, CDR2 SNEGSKA (reference sequence). V gave up 0 bases and J gave up 4 bases, with 16 bases separating them. This CDR3 has 15 residues. CDR3 DNA sequence: TGCAGTGCTAGAGATTTGAGGGGAGAAAGATACGAGCAGTACTTC. It specifies CSARDLRGERYEQYF.

The CDR3 DNA is TGTGCCAGTAGTATAGGTGGCCCGACAGGGGCGCTTGGGGAGCAGTTCTTC. As protein: CASSIGGPTGALGEQFF. J is TRBJ2-1 and V is TRBV19; 8 bases fit TRBD1. The ends lost 1 base at V and 10 bases at J; junction bases unmatched: 15. Germline V gene sequence: CDR1 LNHDA, CDR2 SQIVND (reference sequence). CDR3 length equals 17 residues.

The V call is TRBV6-2 or TRBV6-3, the J call TRBJ1-2; D uncertain. Germline lookup yields CDR1 MNHEY and CDR2 SVGEGT. V was pared by 5 bases and J by 8 bases, with 12 bases between. The CDR3 loop spans 12 amino acids. The CDR3 sequence: CASSQRGEGYTF. In nucleotides, the CDR3 is TGTGCCAGCAGTCAACGTGGCGAGGGCTACACCTTC.

Comments on this clonotype: With a much larger clone just one base away, this may be a read error. The CDR3 DNA reads as TGTGCCAGCTCCCTTCCCGGGATAAACAATGAGCAGTTATTC. Amino acids: CASSLPGINNEQLF. The rearrangement links TRBV18 to TRBJ2-1; D is perhaps TRBD2 (5 bases). The CDR3 loop spans 14 amino acids. Germline assignment: CDR1 KGHSH and CDR2 LQKENI.

This clonotype showed up just a few times. The genes are TRBV5-1 and TRBJ2-2; unclear D gene. Germline CDR1 SGHRS, CDR2 YFSETQ. Trimming stripped 0 bases from V and 7 bases from J, with 4 bases between. The CDR3 has 12 residues. For the CDR3, the DNA is TGCGCCAGCAGCTTGGTTAGCGGGGAGCTGTTTTTT. Its translation is CASSLVSGELFF.

As regards this clonotype: A read error may produce the germline difference seen at one junction end. The CDR3 loop reads CASTASPIKPLF. The CDR3 coding sequence is TGTGCCAGCACCGCCAGCCCCATAAAGCCCTTATTT. The chain links TRBV12-3 or TRBV12-4 to TRBJ1-1; unclear D gene. CDR3 size: 12 residues.

J is TRBJ1-5 and V is TRBV20-1, with TRBD1 as a possible D gene (6 bases). The V gene's germline CDR1 is DFQATT and CDR2 SNEGSKA (reference sequence). This CDR3 is 14 amino acids long. V was clipped by 1 base and J by 3 bases, with 10 bases between them. The CDR3 loop is CSARATGPNQPQHF. Written as DNA, the CDR3 is TGCAGTGCTAGAGCCACAGGGCCCAATCAGCCCCAGCATTTT.

This clonotype occurred once. V and J are TRBV11-3 and TRBJ2-1; 8 nucleotides agree with TRBD2. CDR3 length equals 16 residues. Germline trimming cut 0 bases from V and 7 bases from J; bases unmatched to any gene: 8. Germline CDR1 and CDR2: SGHNT and YENEEA. CDR3 region: CASSLDRGGGVNEQFF. DNA of the CDR3: TGTGCCAGCAGCTTAGATCGGGGGGGCGGAGTAAATGAGCAGTTCTTC.

The V and J genes are TRBV27 and TRBJ2-7; TRBD2 matches at 8 bases. The CDR3 spans 14 residues. Unmatched junction bases numbered 3, after V lost 5 bases and J lost 0 bases. The germline V gene encodes CDR1 MNHEY and CDR2 SMNVEV (reference sequence). CDR3 coding DNA: TGTGCCAGCAGTCTAGCGGGTGCCTCCTACGAGCAGTACTTC. Translated, it gives CASSLAGASYEQYF.

The V gene is TRBV6-5, the J gene TRBJ2-3, with 7 bases that match TRBD1. The CDR3 has 15 residues. J was trimmed by 3 bases and V by 1 base; bases with no gene match: 4. CDR1 MNHEY and CDR2 SVGAGI come from the germline V gene. CDR3 DNA: TGTGCCAGCAGTTACTTGGAGACAGGGACAGATACGCAGTATTTT. This encodes CASSYLETGTDTQYF.

This chain connects TRBV3-1 to TRBJ1-2; D might be TRBD1 (5 bases). The CDR3 sequence is 15 residues long. Trimming took 0 bases from V and 7 from J, leaving 15 bases between them. The germline V gene encodes CDR1 LGHDT and CDR2 YNNKEL (reference sequence). The DNA of the CDR3 is TGTGCCAGCAGCCAAGATGTTACAGGAGCGGGTGGCTACACCTTC. Encoded protein: CASSQDVTGAGGYTF. Full variable domain (outside the CDR3, taken from reference TRBV3-1 and TRBJ1-2): DTAVSQTPKYLVTQMGNDKSIKCEQNLGHDTMYWYKQDSKKFLKIMFSYNNKELIINETVPNRFSPKSPDKAHLNLHINSLELGDSAVYFCASSQDVTGAGGYTFGSGTRLTVV.

CDR3 in amino acids: CASSPGTVVPYEQYF. The CDR3 DNA sequence: TGTGCCAGCAGCCCCGGGACAGTGGTCCCCTACGAGCAGTACTTC. The chain recombines TRBV9 with TRBJ2-7; 7 nucleotides agree with TRBD1. The V gene end was trimmed by 4 bases and the J gene end by 2 bases; junction bases not matched to a gene: 9. The CDR3 runs to 15 residues. The germline gives CDR1 SGDLS, CDR2 YYNGEE.

This clonotype was detected a few times. The V call is TRBV7-9, the J call TRBJ2-5; D call uncertain. This CDR3 comprises 13 residues. CDR1 is SEHNR and CDR2 is FQNEAQ in the germline V gene (reference sequence). V was clipped by 2 bases and J by 5 bases, with 9 bases between them. DNA of the CDR3: TGTGCCAGCAGCTTATTGCTAGAGGAGACCCAGTACTTC. It specifies CASSLLLEETQYF.

This clonotype has a single count. The J gene is TRBJ1-2, the V gene TRBV4-2; a possible D gene is TRBD1 (5 bases). CDR1 is LGHNA, CDR2 YNFKEQ, per germline. This CDR3 has 15 amino acids. V lost 1 base, J lost 7 bases, and 16 bases lay in between. Here the CDR3 reads CASSQVGSEGAGYTF. The CDR3 nucleotides read TGTGCCAGCAGCCAAGTCGGCAGCGAAGGGGCTGGCTACACCTTC.

This chain joins TRBV7-2 and TRBJ2-1; no firm D call. V was pared by 1 base and J by 4 bases, with 17 bases between. Germline V CDR1 and CDR2: SGHTA, FQGNSA. The CDR3 sequence is 17 residues long. The CDR3, as DNA: TGTGCCAGCAGCTTAGTCCGATTGGGTAACGCTTACAATGAGCAGTTCTTC. Protein sequence: CASSLVRLGNAYNEQFF.

This clonotype is medium-sized within its sample. The rearrangement uses TRBV14 and TRBJ2-3, with TRBD1 matching over 10 bases. J gave up 4 bases and V 2 bases, and 6 bases lay outside the gene matches. The CDR3 sequence is 16 residues long. The germline CDR1 and CDR2 sequences are SGHDN and FVKESK. The CDR3 sequence is CASSQTWTGGADTQYF. The CDR3 nucleotides read TGTGCCAGCAGCCAAACCTGGACAGGGGGGGCAGATACGCAGTATTTT.

The J gene is TRBJ1-1, the V gene TRBV28, with a weak D call TRBD1 (6 bases). The CDR3 consists of 16 residues. Germline loops: CDR1 MDHEN, CDR2 SYDVKM. The V end was cut by 5 bases, the J end by 4 bases, with 20 bases between. The CDR3 spells CASSLISGGGSTEAFF. The CDR3 coding sequence is TGTGCCAGCAGTCTTATATCGGGGGGCGGGAGCACTGAAGCTTTCTTT.